These 14 T cell receptor beta chains were sequenced from one sample in a study of blood T cell repertoires in COVID-19. Some clones are missing from TCRdb's copy, which holds only in-frame ones; the method was immunoSEQ multiplex PCR. The repertoire holds about 160,000 clones, with 81% as singletons. Input material: PBMCs or T cells enriched from blood (not recorded which). These receptors were taken from a woman in her 40s with acute COVID-19.

The J gene is TRBJ2-7, the V gene TRBV10-2; weak D call: TRBD1 (5 bases). Germline-derived CDR1 and CDR2 are WSHSY and SAAADI. The CDR3 sequence is 14 residues long. V gave up 6 bases and J gave up 0 bases, with 12 bases separating them. In nucleotides, the CDR3 is TGCGCCAGCAGCTTTGACAGTTACTCCTACGAGCAGTACTTC. Translated: CASSFDSYSYEQYF.

The J gene is TRBJ2-1, the V gene TRBV6-2 or TRBV6-3; D remains unclear. The V gene lost 5 bases and the J gene lost 13 bases, with 12 bases spanning the gap. In germline, CDR1 is MNHEY, CDR2 SVGEGT. There are 11 residues in the CDR3. DNA for the CDR3: TGTGCCAGCAGTCGCCGTATCAGTCAGTTCTTC. It encodes CASSRRISQFF.

This clone appeared a single time. The chain couples TRBV25-1 to TRBJ1-3, with D unclear. Germline V gives CDR1 MGHDK, CDR2 SYGVNS. Trimming took off 6 bases at V and 0 bases at J, with 9 bases between the two ends. The CDR3 is made up of 14 amino acids. This CDR3 is CASRPSFSGNTIYF. CDR3 nucleotides: TGTGCCAGCAGGCCAAGCTTCTCTGGAAACACCATATATTTT.

The chain recombines TRBV29-1 with TRBJ1-2; tentatively, D is TRBD1 (6 bases). Germline CDR1 SQVTM, CDR2 ANQGSEA. With 0 bases removed from V and 2 bases from J, the gap between germline ends came to 7 bases. This CDR3 has 13 residues. Written as DNA, the CDR3 is TGCAGCGTTGAAGATAGGGGGAACTATGGCTACACCTTC. It translates to CSVEDRGNYGYTF.

The rearrangement joins TRBV9 to TRBJ2-3, with a tentative D call TRBD2 (6 bases). The germline V and J ends were trimmed by 0 bases and 1 base, with 9 bases remaining between them. CDR1 SGDLS and CDR2 YYNGEE come from the germline V gene. The CDR3 runs 15 residues. CDR3 DNA sequence: TGTGCCAGCAGCGTAGCATCGGGGGGCACAGATACGCAGTATTTT. Its protein product is CASSVASGGTDTQYF.

The chain has TRBV11-2 and TRBJ1-1, with no clear D. Germline CDR1 SGHAT, CDR2 FQNNGV. V lost 0 bases and J lost 1, with 9 bases in between. This CDR3 comprises 15 residues. This CDR3 is CASSLDSHPNTEAFF. CDR3 in DNA: TGTGCCAGCAGCTTAGACAGTCACCCGAACACTGAAGCTTTCTTT.

This chain links TRBV7-9 with TRBJ2-5, with D perhaps matching TRBD2 (5 bases). The germline V gene encodes CDR1 SEHNR and CDR2 FQNEAQ (reference sequence). Trimming left V 2 bases short and J 5 bases short, with 12 bases between. The CDR3 spans 14 residues. The CDR3 DNA reads as TGTGCCAGCAGCTTATCCCGACCGGGGGAGACCCAGTACTTC. Translated: CASSLSRPGETQYF.

The chain employs TRBV6-1 and TRBJ1-5, with D maybe TRBD1 (5 bases). The CDR3 consists of 19 residues. Looked up from germline, CDR1 is MNHNS and CDR2 is SASEGT. The V end was cut by 0 bases, the J end by 0 bases, with 18 bases between. CDR3 coding DNA: TGTGCCAGCAGTGAAGCGAGAGGAGGGACTGATCATAGCAATCAGCCCCAGCATTTT. Translated, it gives CASSEARGGTDHSNQPQHF.

V usage is TRBV30 and J usage is TRBJ2-7; the D gene is possibly TRBD2 (5 bases). The CDR3 is made up of 12 amino acids. Trimming left V 2 bases short and J 3 bases short, with 8 bases between. Germline V gene data show CDR1 as GTSNPN and CDR2 as SVGIG (reference sequence). CDR3 sequence reads: CAWSPGNYEQYV. CDR3 sequence (DNA): TGTGCCTGGAGTCCGGGGAACTACGAGCAGTACGTC.

This clone showed up just a few times. This chain links TRBV13 with TRBJ1-3; D not resolved. CDR3 length: 16 amino acids. In germline, CDR1 is PRHDT, CDR2 FYEKMQ (reference sequence). The V gene lost 5 bases and the J gene lost 0 bases, with 14 bases spanning the gap. CDR3 in amino acids: CASSRGGRSSGNTIYF. In DNA form, the CDR3 reads TGTGCCAGCAGCCGAGGAGGCCGAAGCTCTGGAAACACCATATATTTT.

The table lists this clone with a count of one. The rearrangement links TRBV9 to TRBJ2-1; 12 positions agree with TRBD2. The CDR3 extends over 16 amino acids. Germline CDR1 is SGDLS and CDR2 is YYNGEE. V shed 3 bases and J 7 bases; nucleotides not matched to a gene: 8. In DNA, the CDR3 is TGTGCCAGCAGCGCCCATCCCGGGACTAGCGGGAATGAGCAGTTCTTC. Encoded protein: CASSAHPGTSGNEQFF.

This sequence joins TRBV27 and TRBJ2-2; D perhaps matches TRBD2 (5 bases). The CDR3 sequence is 16 residues long. Germline CDR1 and CDR2: MNHEY and SMNVEV (reference sequence). V was cut by 7 bases and J by 3 bases, with 18 bases left in between. The CDR3 DNA reads as TGTGCCAGCACCCCCTACGAGGGCGCGGACACCGGGGAGCTGTTTTTT. It translates to CASTPYEGADTGELFF.

The rearrangement links TRBV13 to TRBJ1-2, with TRBD1 identical over 9 bases. From germline, CDR1 is PRHDT and CDR2 FYEKMQ (reference sequence). This CDR3 contains 15 residues. After removal of 5 bases from V and 4 bases from J, the junction contained 8 bases not matched to a gene. Here the CDR3 DNA reads TGTGCCAGCAGCGGAGGGGGACAGGGAGGCTATGGCTACACCTTC. Encoded protein: CASSGGGQGGYGYTF.

This rearrangement joins TRBV14 to TRBJ2-1, with D maybe TRBD1 (5 bases). Germline-derived CDR1 and CDR2 are SGHDN and FVKESK. The length of the CDR3 is 15 residues. The V end lost 1 base, the J end lost 8 bases, and 15 bases lay between the germline ends. The CDR3 DNA is TGTGCCAGCAGCCAAGCGTTGAGACAGATTCATGAGCAGTTCTTC. It translates to CASSQALRQIHEQFF.